One and the same sample provided the 14 T cell receptor beta chains below, sequenced in a study of beta chain features in type 1 diabetes. Sequencing targeted expressed TCRB transcripts, as all isolated RNA had been reverse transcribed. The data were produced by immunoSEQ multiplex PCR, yet TCRdb's version contains in-frame clones alone and is incomplete. The sample lists almost 350,000 clones, around a fifth occurring once. The source material was naive CD4+ T cells from blood. These receptors all stem from a woman under 30 in good health.

Only a few counts were recorded for this clone. The genes are TRBV19 and TRBJ2-3; 9 bases align to TRBD1. Germline CDR1 is LNHDA and CDR2 is SQIVND (reference sequence). This CDR3 spans 14 amino acids. Trimming at V came to 5 bases and at J to 5 bases, leaving 5 bases not matched to a gene. The CDR3 here is CASSVQGAGDTQYF. The DNA of the CDR3 is TGTGCCAGTAGTGTACAGGGGGCTGGAGATACGCAGTATTTT.

CDR3 in DNA: TGTGCCAGCAGGGTACAGGGGGCCTACGAGCAGTACTTC. Translation: CASRVQGAYEQYF. The rearrangement links TRBV6-6 to TRBJ2-7; TRBD1 aligns across 8 bases. This CDR3 region has 13 residues. After removal of 6 bases from V and 2 bases from J, the junction contained 3 bases not matched to a gene. Germline-derived CDR1 and CDR2 are MNHNY and SVGAGI (reference sequence).

This clone was counted a few times. The rearrangement joins TRBV7-8 to TRBJ1-1; D is perhaps TRBD1 (5 bases). CDR1 and CDR2 from the germline V gene are SGHVS and FQNEAQ. V was cut by 5 bases and J by 0 bases, with 13 bases left in between. The CDR3 contains 15 residues. This chain's CDR3 is CASSRGQAVNTEAFF. CDR3 coding DNA: TGTGCCAGCAGCAGAGGACAAGCCGTGAACACTGAAGCTTTCTTT.

The V and J genes are TRBV30 and TRBJ2-1; 7 bases are a match to TRBD1. Germline V gives CDR1 GTSNPN, CDR2 SVGIG (reference sequence). Trimming removed 1 base from V and 2 bases from J; junction bases left unmatched: 2. This CDR3 has 14 residues. Here the CDR3 DNA reads TGTGCCTGGAGTGAACAGGGGCCCTACAATGAGCAGTTCTTC. This translates into CAWSEQGPYNEQFF.

The sample holds a few counts of this clone. V usage is TRBV4-3 and J usage is TRBJ1-2; D is perhaps TRBD1 (5 bases). The V and J ends lost 0 bases and 4 bases respectively, with 12 bases between them. The CDR3 sequence is 15 residues long. From germline, CDR1 is LGHNA and CDR2 YSLEER. The CDR3 DNA is TGCGCCAGCAGCCAAGATCTGGCGCAGGGCTATGGCTACACCTTC. Its protein is CASSQDLAQGYGYTF.

The chain joins TRBV25-1 to TRBJ2-7; D uncertain. Per germline, CDR1 MGHDK and CDR2 SYGVNS. V was shortened by 6 bases and J by 3 bases, with 15 bases between the two germline ends. The CDR3 length is 14 residues. In nucleotides, the CDR3 is TGTGCCAGCAGCGCTGACACGCTGATCTACGAGCAGTACTTC. It specifies CASSADTLIYEQYF.

The chain couples TRBV6-5 to TRBJ1-3; tentatively, D is TRBD1 (6 bases). The CDR3 has 14 residues. V was trimmed by 5 bases and J by 0 bases, leaving 8 bases between them. Germline-derived CDR1 and CDR2 are MNHEY and SVGAGI. In DNA form, the CDR3 reads TGTGCCAGCAGTCGGACAGACTCTGGAAACACCATATATTTT. Its protein product is CASSRTDSGNTIYF.

This clone appeared a few times. Written as DNA, the CDR3 is TGTGCCAGCAGTTACGCAGGGGGAAACACCATATATTTT. Translation gives CASSYAGGNTIYF. This chain links TRBV6-6 with TRBJ1-3, with D maybe TRBD1 (5 bases). Trimming stripped 2 bases from V and 4 bases from J, with 6 bases between. Germline V gives CDR1 MNHNY, CDR2 SVGAGI (reference sequence). This CDR3 is 13 amino acids long.

V is TRBV18 and J is TRBJ1-3; D gene unclear. Looked up from germline, CDR1 is KGHSH and CDR2 is LQKENI. CDR3 size: 15 residues. Trimming cost V 3 bases and J 0 bases, with 9 bases left between them. CDR3: CASSPYVSSGNTIYF. The CDR3, as DNA: TGTGCCAGCTCACCTTATGTGTCCTCTGGAAACACCATATATTTT.

The chain carries TRBV6-5 and TRBJ2-6; D is unresolved. The CDR3 consists of 15 residues. The germline V and J ends were trimmed by 6 bases and 0 bases, with 9 bases remaining between them. Germline-derived CDR1 and CDR2 are MNHEY and SVGAGI. The CDR3 DNA sequence: TGTGCCAGCAGAGCGCTCCTCTCTGGGGCCAACGTCCTGACTTTC. This sequence encodes CASRALLSGANVLTF.

This clone was recorded a few times. The chain joins TRBV5-4 to TRBJ2-3; 10 bases are a match to TRBD2. Trimming took 2 bases from V and 3 from J; bases not matched to a gene: 6. Germline lookup yields CDR1 SGHNT and CDR2 YYREEE (reference sequence). The CDR3 totals 16 residues. CDR3 in amino acids: CASSFSSGGGTDTQYF. The DNA for the CDR3 is TGTGCCAGCAGCTTCTCTAGCGGGGGAGGGACAGATACGCAGTATTTT.

V usage is TRBV29-1 and J usage is TRBJ1-1, with no clear D. The CDR3 contains 13 residues. The germline gives CDR1 SQVTM, CDR2 ANQGSEA. Deletions cut 7 bases from V and 0 bases from J, with 12 bases between. CDR3 DNA sequence: TGCAGCGCCGCAGAGGGCCTGAACACTGAAGCTTTCTTT. Its translation is CSAAEGLNTEAFF.

There are a few counts of this clone. The CDR3 bases are TGTGCCTGGAGTGTGTTCCTAGCGGGAGAAAATCAAGATGAGCAGTTCTTC. This gives the protein CAWSVFLAGENQDEQFF. This chain joins TRBV30 and TRBJ2-1, with 10 bases fitting TRBD2. Germline V gene lookup returns CDR1 GTSNPN and CDR2 SVGIG (reference sequence). This CDR3 is 17 amino acids long. With 0 bases clipped from V and 8 bases from J, the junction kept 13 bases outside the gene matches. The full variable domain, its missing parts supplied by reference TRBV30 and TRBJ2-1, is SQTIHQWPATLVQPVGSPLSLECTVEGTSNPNLYWYRQAAGRGLQLLFYSVGIGQISSEVPQNLSASRPQDRQFILSSKKLLLSDSGFYLCAWSVFLAGENQDEQFFGPGTRLTVL.

This clone was detected a few times. The rearrangement links TRBV11-3 to TRBJ2-5; TRBD2 is a possible D gene (6 bases). This CDR3 contains 15 residues. CDR1 SGHNT and CDR2 YENEEA come from the germline V gene. Trimming removed 5 bases at V and 1 base at J, with 14 bases between. The CDR3 DNA sequence: TGTGCCAGCAGCCCCGGAGGGACCGTCCAAGAGACCCAGTACTTC. Its protein is CASSPGGTVQETQYF.